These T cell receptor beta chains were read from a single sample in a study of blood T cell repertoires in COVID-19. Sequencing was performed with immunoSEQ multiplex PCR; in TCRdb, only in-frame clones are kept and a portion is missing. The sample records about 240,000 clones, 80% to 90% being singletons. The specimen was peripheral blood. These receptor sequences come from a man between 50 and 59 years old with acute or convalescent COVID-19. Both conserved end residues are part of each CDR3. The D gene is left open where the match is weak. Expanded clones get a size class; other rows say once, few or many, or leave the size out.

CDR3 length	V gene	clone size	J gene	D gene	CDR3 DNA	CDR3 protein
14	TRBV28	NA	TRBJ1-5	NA	TGTGCCAGCAGTTTACCCGAGCCTTATCAGCCCCAGCATTTT	CASSLPEPYQPQHF
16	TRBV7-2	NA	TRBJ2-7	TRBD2	TGTGCCAGCAGCTTTTCCCTAGCGGGGGGAACCTACGAGCAGTACTTC	CASSFSLAGGTYEQYF
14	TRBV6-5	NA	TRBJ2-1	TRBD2	TGTGCCAGCAGTTACCGGCGGGGGGACGATGAGCAGTTCTTC	CASSYRRGDDEQFF
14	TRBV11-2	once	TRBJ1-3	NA	TGTGCGACCCGAGTTCAGGGCTCTGGAAACACCATATATTTT	CATRVQGSGNTIYF
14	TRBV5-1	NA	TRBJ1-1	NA	TGCGCCAGCAGCTTGGACGCCGGGAACACTGAAGCTTTCTTT	CASSLDAGNTEAFF
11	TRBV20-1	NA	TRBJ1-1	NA	TGCAGTGCAATGGGAGGGACTGAAGCTTTCTTT	CSAMGGTEAFF
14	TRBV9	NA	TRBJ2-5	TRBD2	TGTGCCAGCAGCGCCACTAGCGGGAGGGAGACCCAGTACTTC	CASSATSGRETQYF
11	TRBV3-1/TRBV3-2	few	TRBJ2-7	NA	TGTGCCAGCAGCCAGAGGTACGAGCAGTACTTC	CASSQRYEQYF
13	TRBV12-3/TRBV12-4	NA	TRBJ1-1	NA	TGTGCCAGCAGTTTTACGGGTTACACTGAAGCTTTCTTT	CASSFTGYTEAFF
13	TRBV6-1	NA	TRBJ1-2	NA	TGTGCCAGCAGTGAGTACAATGCCTATGGCTACACCTTC	CASSEYNAYGYTF
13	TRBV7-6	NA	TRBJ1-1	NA	TGTGCCAGCAGCATACAAGAGAACACTGAAGCTTTCTTT	CASSIQENTEAFF